Presented here are 28 T cell receptor beta chains from one specimen sequenced in a study of cytomegalovirus exposure and HLA in healthy donors. Primers: 60 Vbeta forward and 13 Jbeta reverse. Sequenced by immunoSEQ multiplex PCR; TCRdb stores in-frame clones only, minus some. The sample holds about 150,000 clones, roughly 85% seen once. Input material: PBMCs. Every receptor here comes from a woman aged 18-29 years in good health and CMV-seronegative.

The chain carries TRBV5-4 and TRBJ1-2; tentatively, D is TRBD1 (5 bases). The germline CDR1 and CDR2 sequences are SGHNT and YYREEE (reference sequence). This CDR3 contains 13 residues. With 4 bases removed from V and 5 bases from J, the gap between germline ends came to 12 bases. CDR3 coding DNA: TGTGCCAGCAGCGGGGGGGGACGGTATGGCTACACCTTC. Amino acids: CASSGGGRYGYTF.

In the case of this clone: This sample also contains other DNA sequences that code for the same CDR3. The chain has TRBV25-1 and TRBJ2-1; 8 bases line up with TRBD2. This CDR3 has 15 residues. CDR1 is MGHDK and CDR2 is SYGVNS in the germline V gene. Losses at the gene ends were 6 bases for V and 4 bases for J; bases not matched to a gene: 8. CDR3 DNA sequence: TGTGCCAGCAGCCGAAGCGGGAGACCATACAATGAGCAGTTCTTC. Residues: CASSRSGRPYNEQFF.

This clone was detected a few times. The chain recombines TRBV13 with TRBJ2-7, with TRBD2 matching 8 bases. Looked up from germline, CDR1 is PRHDT and CDR2 is FYEKMQ (reference sequence). The ends lost 1 base at V and 0 bases at J; junction bases unmatched: 8. The length of the CDR3 is 17 residues. CDR3 region: CASSLVGGSGSSYEQYF. DNA for the CDR3: TGTGCCAGCAGCTTAGTGGGAGGGAGCGGGAGCTCCTACGAGCAGTACTTC.

The V call is TRBV7-2, the J call TRBJ1-2, with D possibly matching TRBD1 (5 bases). This CDR3 comprises 14 residues. V was pared by 0 bases and J by 6 bases, with 11 bases between. In germline, CDR1 is SGHTA, CDR2 FQGNSA. For the CDR3, the DNA is TGTGCCAGCAGCTTAGCATCAGGGCTCGATGGCTACACCTTC. As protein: CASSLASGLDGYTF.

The chain recombines TRBV2 with TRBJ2-2; 8 bases agree with TRBD2. Trimming cost V 11 bases and J 7 bases; bases outside gene matches: 15. The CDR3 totals 15 residues. Germline V CDR1 and CDR2: SNHLY, FYNNEI. The CDR3 region is CAGGPLAGMIGELFF. CDR3 DNA sequence: TGTGCCGGAGGACCTCTAGCGGGTATGATCGGGGAGCTGTTTTTT.

Note on this clone: Sequence at one end of the junction differs from germline and may be a read error. This sequence joins TRBV6-5 and TRBJ2-7; no reliable D call. CDR1 and CDR2 (germline): MNHEY, SVGAGI. This CDR3 region has 14 residues. CDR3 DNA: TGTGCCAGCAGTTACTCGTGGGCCGCCTACGGGCAGTACTTC. This gives the protein CASSYSWAAYGQYF.

This clone showed up just a few times. This chain joins TRBV5-4 and TRBJ1-2; no firm D call. The CDR3 totals 14 residues. Per the germline V gene, CDR1 is SGHNT and CDR2 is YYREEE (reference sequence). The V end lost 9 bases, the J end lost 4 bases, and 19 bases lay between the germline ends. The CDR3 bases are TGTGCCATTAATAGGGAGCAAAGTCCCTATGGCTACACCTTC. It is translated as CAINREQSPYGYTF.

CDR3: CASSIRTGGLRLAKNIQYF. The CDR3, as DNA: TGTGCCAGTAGTATTCGGACAGGGGGCCTGAGGCTAGCCAAAAACATTCAGTACTTC. The chain is built from TRBV19 and TRBJ2-4, with TRBD1 identical over 11 bases. The germline V gene has CDR1 LNHDA and CDR2 SQIVND (reference sequence). Losses at the gene ends were 3 bases for V and 0 bases for J; bases not matched to a gene: 10. This CDR3 spans 19 amino acids.

The gene calls are TRBV6-6 and TRBJ1-6, with TRBD1 identical over 8 bases. Germline trimming cut 5 bases from V and 7 bases from J; bases unmatched to any gene: 4. Germline V lookup: CDR1 MNHNY, CDR2 SVGAGI (reference sequence). This CDR3 contains 14 residues. CDR3 sequence: CASSETGDNSPLHF. DNA for the CDR3: TGTGCCAGCAGTGAGACAGGGGACAATTCACCCCTCCACTTT.

This chain connects TRBV2 to TRBJ2-3, with TRBD2 as a possible D gene (5 bases). The CDR3 covers 13 residues. V was clipped by 1 base and J by 10 bases, with 12 bases between them. From germline, CDR1 is SNHLY and CDR2 FYNNEI. The chain's CDR3 is CASSEGGPSPQYF. CDR3 DNA sequence: TGTGCCAGCAGTGAAGGCGGGCCGTCACCGCAGTATTTT.

The V and J genes are TRBV28 and TRBJ2-7; weak D call: TRBD2 (5 bases). From germline, CDR1 is MDHEN and CDR2 SYDVKM. CDR3 length: 14 amino acids. The V gene lost 7 bases and the J gene lost 0 bases, with 13 bases spanning the gap. CDR3 nucleotide sequence: TGTGCCAGCACCTCGACCGGGATCTCCTACGAGCAGTACTTC. Its translation is CASTSTGISYEQYF.

This chain connects TRBV28 to TRBJ1-1; D is possibly TRBD1 (6 bases). The germline V gene encodes CDR1 MDHEN and CDR2 SYDVKM. The CDR3 is made up of 16 amino acids. The V and J ends lost 4 bases and 1 base respectively, with 16 bases between them. CDR3 sequence: CASSSRQGRQNTEAFF. The CDR3 DNA follows: TGTGCCAGCAGTTCGCGGCAGGGGAGACAGAACACTGAAGCTTTCTTT.

This clone has a handful of counts. The chain has TRBV4-3 and TRBJ2-6; 8 bases line up with TRBD1. There are 16 residues in the CDR3. The V gene's germline CDR1 is LGHNA and CDR2 YSLEER. V shed 4 bases and J 0 bases; nucleotides not matched to a gene: 2. This chain's CDR3 is CASSPGGVSGANVLTF. The CDR3 DNA is TGCGCCAGCAGCCCAGGGGGCGTCTCTGGGGCCAACGTCCTGACTTTC.

This clone came up a few times. The chain carries TRBV5-4 and TRBJ1-1; TRBD1 aligns across 7 bases. The CDR3 is 17 amino acids. V dropped 4 bases and J dropped 3; count of bases not matched to a gene: 15. The germline V gene has CDR1 SGHNT and CDR2 YYREEE (reference sequence). The CDR3 protein is CASSQPNYRGVDTEAFF. The DNA for the CDR3 is TGTGCCAGCAGCCAACCGAACTACAGGGGAGTCGACACTGAAGCTTTCTTT.

This sequence joins TRBV6-6 and TRBJ2-5; D not resolved. Per the germline V gene, CDR1 is MNHNY and CDR2 is SVGAGI (reference sequence). Trimming stripped 10 bases from V and 5 bases from J, with 20 bases between. The CDR3 runs 14 residues. CDR3 amino acids: CATPLIYQRETQYF. For the CDR3, the DNA is TGTGCCACCCCCTTAATTTATCAGAGGGAGACCCAGTACTTC.

The J gene is TRBJ1-1, the V gene TRBV10-3, with D possibly TRBD1 on 5 matching bases. Germline assignment: CDR1 ENHRY and CDR2 SYGVKD. Between the trimmed V and J ends, which lost 8 bases and 1 base, there was a span of 11 bases. CDR3 size: 13 residues. CDR3 sequence (DNA): TGTGCCATCCGGCTCAGGGAGAACACTGAAGCTTTCTTT. It yields the protein CAIRLRENTEAFF.

The chain has TRBV28 and TRBJ1-1, with 9 bases identical to TRBD1. In germline, CDR1 is MDHEN, CDR2 SYDVKM. J lost 4 bases, V lost 6 bases, and 9 bases had no gene match. The CDR3 contains 15 residues. CDR3 amino acids: CASSLQGAQGTEAFF. The CDR3, as DNA: TGTGCCAGCAGCCTACAGGGGGCGCAGGGCACTGAAGCTTTCTTT. The whole variable domain, filled in from reference TRBV28 and TRBJ1-1, reads DVKVTQSSRYLVKRTGEKVFLECVQDMDHENMFWYRQDPGLGLRLIYFSYDVKMKEKGDIPEGYSVSREKKERFSLILESASTNQTSMYLCASSLQGAQGTEAFFGQGTRLTVV.

The V and J genes are TRBV25-1 and TRBJ1-1, with 8 bases fitting TRBD1. The CDR3 covers 15 residues. V shed 6 bases, J shed 5 bases, and the junction held 11 bases outside the gene matches. Looked up from germline, CDR1 is MGHDK and CDR2 is SYGVNS. The CDR3 DNA reads as TGTGCCAGCAGACGTAACAGGGGGAGTGGAACTGAAGCTTTCTTT. Translated: CASRRNRGSGTEAFF.

This sequence joins TRBV2 and TRBJ2-5, with D unresolved. This CDR3 has 12 amino acids. The V gene lost 6 bases and the J gene lost 0 bases, with 5 bases spanning the gap. Germline values: CDR1 SNHLY, CDR2 FYNNEI. The CDR3 DNA reads as TGTGCCAGCAGGTCAGACCAAGAGACCCAGTACTTC. It encodes CASRSDQETQYF.

This clone appeared once. The chain uses TRBV7-9 and TRBJ1-2; 7 bases fit TRBD1. This CDR3 has 13 amino acids. The trim removed 2 bases at V and 5 bases at J, leaving 2 bases unmatched. Germline CDR1 reads SEHNR; CDR2 reads FQNEAQ (reference sequence). The CDR3 sequence is CASSLPQGYGYTF. Written as DNA, the CDR3 is TGTGCCAGCAGCTTACCACAGGGGTATGGCTACACCTTC.

The chain is built from TRBV2 and TRBJ1-1; no firm D call. Trimming shortened V by 5 bases and J by 4 bases, and 5 bases separated the two germline ends. This CDR3 is built from 11 residues. The germline gives CDR1 SNHLY, CDR2 FYNNEI. The CDR3 region has the DNA TGTGCCAGCAGTACGGGCACTGAAGCTTTCTTT. It translates to CASSTGTEAFF.

As concerns this clone: Compared with germline, one end of the junction differs, possibly owing to a read error. The chain is built from TRBV7-9 and TRBJ1-3; 9 nucleotides match TRBD1. CDR1 is SEHNR, CDR2 FQNEAQ, per germline (reference sequence). This CDR3 spans 17 amino acids. The CDR3 sequence: CSSSLGDRGFSGNTIYF. The CDR3 DNA reads TGTTCCAGCAGCTTAGGTGACAGGGGGTTCTCTGGAAACACCATATATTTT.

This chain connects TRBV15 to TRBJ1-2; D possibly corresponds to TRBD1 (5 bases). V lost 1 base, J lost 5 bases, and 20 bases lay in between. Germline V gene data show CDR1 as LNHNV and CDR2 as YYDKDF (reference sequence). The CDR3 loop spans 17 amino acids. For the CDR3, the DNA is TGTGCCACCAGCAGAGTAGGAGGGACTCTTCGTGGGTATGGCTACACCTTC. Its protein product is CATSRVGGTLRGYGYTF.

The chain has TRBV5-4 and TRBJ2-5; TRBD2 is a possible D gene (5 bases). The V gene lost 2 bases and the J gene lost 4 bases, with 9 bases spanning the gap. This CDR3 is built from 13 residues. Germline CDR1 and CDR2: SGHNT and YYREEE (reference sequence). CDR3 nucleotide sequence: TGTGCCAGCAGCTTCCGGGAAGGAGAGACCCAGTACTTC. Translating gives CASSFREGETQYF.

J is TRBJ1-1 and V is TRBV9, with D possibly matching TRBD1 (5 bases). In germline, CDR1 is SGDLS, CDR2 YYNGEE. This CDR3 has 13 residues. The ends were cut back, 0 bases at V and 7 bases at J, with 10 bases in the middle. This CDR3 reads CASSVAGTGEAFF. The CDR3 DNA follows: TGTGCCAGCAGCGTAGCAGGAACAGGTGAAGCTTTCTTT.

V gene TRBV27 combines with J gene TRBJ1-2; possibly TRBD1 for D (6 bases). The germline gives CDR1 MNHEY, CDR2 SMNVEV (reference sequence). This CDR3 is built from 16 residues. The ends were cut back, 0 bases at V and 4 bases at J, with 15 bases in the middle. The CDR3 nucleotides read TGTGCCAGCAGTTTATCAGGGAGGGGGGCCCTCTATGGCTACACCTTC. Its translation: CASSLSGRGALYGYTF.

V and J are TRBV7-2 and TRBJ2-4; 7 bases agree with TRBD1. Losses at the gene ends were 8 bases for V and 0 bases for J; bases not matched to a gene: 7. Germline V lookup: CDR1 SGHTA, CDR2 FQGNSA. This CDR3 region has 15 residues. Written as DNA, the CDR3 is TGTGCCAGCTCAACAGGGGCCGTAGCCAAAAACATTCAGTACTTC. It codes for CASSTGAVAKNIQYF.

The gene calls are TRBV7-6 and TRBJ1-2; 7 positions agree with TRBD1. CDR3 length equals 12 residues. V trimming: 4 bases; J trimming: 6 bases; junction bases outside the gene matches: 2. Germline values: CDR1 SGHVS, CDR2 FNYEAQ. DNA of the CDR3: TGTGCCAGCAGCTCCGGACAGGATGGCTACACCTTC. Translation: CASSSGQDGYTF.